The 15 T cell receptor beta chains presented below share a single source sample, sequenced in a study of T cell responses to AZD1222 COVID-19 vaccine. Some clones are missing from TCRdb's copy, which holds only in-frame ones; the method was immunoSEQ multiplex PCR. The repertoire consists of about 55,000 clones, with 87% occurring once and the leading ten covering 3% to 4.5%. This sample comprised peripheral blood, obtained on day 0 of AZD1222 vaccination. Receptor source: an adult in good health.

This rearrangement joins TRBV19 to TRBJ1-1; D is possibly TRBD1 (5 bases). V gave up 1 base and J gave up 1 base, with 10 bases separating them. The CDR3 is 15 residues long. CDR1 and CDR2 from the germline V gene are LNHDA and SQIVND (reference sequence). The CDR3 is CASSIVLRANTEAFF. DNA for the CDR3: TGTGCCAGTAGTATAGTTCTCAGGGCGAACACTGAAGCTTTCTTT.

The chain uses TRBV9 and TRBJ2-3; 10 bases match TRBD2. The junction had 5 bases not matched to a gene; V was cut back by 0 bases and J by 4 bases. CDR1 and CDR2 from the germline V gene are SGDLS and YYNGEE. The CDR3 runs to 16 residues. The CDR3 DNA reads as TGTGCCAGCAGCGTAGTTGGTAGCGGGGGGCCAGATACGCAGTATTTT. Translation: CASSVVGSGGPDTQYF.

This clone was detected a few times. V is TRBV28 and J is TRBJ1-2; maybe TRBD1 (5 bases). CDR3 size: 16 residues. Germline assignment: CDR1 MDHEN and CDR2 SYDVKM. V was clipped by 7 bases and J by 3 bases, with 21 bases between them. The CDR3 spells CASKGFSFPWDYGYTF. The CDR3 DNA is TGTGCCAGCAAGGGGTTCAGCTTCCCTTGGGACTATGGCTACACCTTC.

Here the CDR3 DNA reads TGCGCCAGCAGTGAGCTGGCTGGCTACACCTTC. Amino acid sequence: CASSELAGYTF. The rearrangement uses TRBV10-2 and TRBJ1-2; no clear D. Trimming removed 2 bases from V and 7 bases from J, with 5 bases in between. Germline-derived CDR1 and CDR2 are WSHSY and SAAADI. The CDR3 is 11 residues long.

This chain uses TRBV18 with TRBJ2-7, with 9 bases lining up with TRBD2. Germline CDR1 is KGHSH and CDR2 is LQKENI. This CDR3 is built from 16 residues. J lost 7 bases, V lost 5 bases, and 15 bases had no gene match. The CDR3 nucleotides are TGTGCCAGCTCATCCTCCTGGGTAGCGGGGGCTGGGGAGCAGTACTTC. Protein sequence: CASSSSWVAGAGEQYF.

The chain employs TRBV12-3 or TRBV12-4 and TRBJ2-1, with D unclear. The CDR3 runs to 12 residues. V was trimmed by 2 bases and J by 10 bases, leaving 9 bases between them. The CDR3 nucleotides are TGTGCCAGCAGTTTATGGGGTACGGAGCAGTTCTTC. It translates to CASSLWGTEQFF.

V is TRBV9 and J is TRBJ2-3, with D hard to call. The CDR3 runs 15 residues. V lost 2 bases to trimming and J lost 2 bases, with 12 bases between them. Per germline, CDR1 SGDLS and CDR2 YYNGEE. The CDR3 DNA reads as TGTGCCAGCAGCGTCCGGCCCGACCACACAGATACGCAGTATTTT. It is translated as CASSVRPDHTDTQYF.

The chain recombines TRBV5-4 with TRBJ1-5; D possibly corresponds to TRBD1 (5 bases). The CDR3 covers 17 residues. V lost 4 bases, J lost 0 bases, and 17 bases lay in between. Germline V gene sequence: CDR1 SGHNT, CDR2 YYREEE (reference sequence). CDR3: CASSGDRQIYSNQPQHF. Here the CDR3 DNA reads TGTGCCAGCAGCGGGGATAGACAGATCTATAGCAATCAGCCCCAGCATTTT.

CDR3 amino acids: CAGRTANSPLHF. CDR3 coding DNA: TGTGCGGGTAGGACGGCTAATTCACCCCTCCACTTT. This chain links TRBV12-3 or TRBV12-4 with TRBJ1-6; D is uncertain. CDR3 length: 12 residues.

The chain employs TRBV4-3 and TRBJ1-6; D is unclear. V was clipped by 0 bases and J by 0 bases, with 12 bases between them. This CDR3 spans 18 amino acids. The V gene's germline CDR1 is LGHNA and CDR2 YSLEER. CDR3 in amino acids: CASSQEGPTSSYNSPLHF. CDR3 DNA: TGCGCCAGCAGCCAAGAAGGTCCTACTAGCTCCTATAATTCACCCCTCCACTTT.

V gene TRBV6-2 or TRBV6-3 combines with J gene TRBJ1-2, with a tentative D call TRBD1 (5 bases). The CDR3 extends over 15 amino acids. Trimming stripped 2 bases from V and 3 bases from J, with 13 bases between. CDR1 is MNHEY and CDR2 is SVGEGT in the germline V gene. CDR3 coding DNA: TGTGCCAGCAGTTACAGAGGGGCCGACGACTATGGCTACACCTTC. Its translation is CASSYRGADDYGYTF.

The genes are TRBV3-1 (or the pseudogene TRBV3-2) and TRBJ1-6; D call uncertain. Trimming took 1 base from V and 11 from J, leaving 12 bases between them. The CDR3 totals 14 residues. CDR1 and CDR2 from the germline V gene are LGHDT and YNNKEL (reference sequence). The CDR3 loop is CASSQGRRVTPLHF. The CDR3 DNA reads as TGTGCCAGCAGCCAAGGACGGAGGGTTACACCCCTCCACTTT.

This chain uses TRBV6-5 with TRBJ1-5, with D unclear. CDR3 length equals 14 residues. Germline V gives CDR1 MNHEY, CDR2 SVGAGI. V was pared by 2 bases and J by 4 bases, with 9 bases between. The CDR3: CASSYEQLNQPQHF. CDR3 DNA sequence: TGTGCCAGCAGTTACGAACAGTTGAATCAGCCCCAGCATTTT.

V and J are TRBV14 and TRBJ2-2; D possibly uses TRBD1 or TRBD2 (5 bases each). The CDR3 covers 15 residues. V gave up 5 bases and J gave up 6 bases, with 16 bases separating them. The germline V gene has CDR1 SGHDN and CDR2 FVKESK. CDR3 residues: CASSSREGKAGELFF. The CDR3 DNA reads TGTGCCAGCAGCTCCCGTGAGGGGAAGGCCGGGGAGCTGTTTTTT.

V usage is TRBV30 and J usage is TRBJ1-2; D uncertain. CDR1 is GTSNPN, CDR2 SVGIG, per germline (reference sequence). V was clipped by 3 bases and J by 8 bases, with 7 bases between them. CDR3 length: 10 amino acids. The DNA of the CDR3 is TGTGCCTGGAGAAAGGGAGGCTACACCTTC. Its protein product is CAWRKGGYTF.